This record covers a single TCR beta chain. Its antigen is not identified. No patient escaped relapse after autologous stem cell transplantation, and brentuximab vedotin exposure varied. These data originate in a study of PD-1 blockade in classical Hodgkin lymphoma. Study findings and constraints: Researchers reported that CD4+ TCR diversity, though not CD8+, rose significantly by C4D1. In newly diagnosed patients, baseline TCR diversity was reportedly below that of healthy donors.

Between the trimmed V and J ends, which lost 3 bases and 6 bases, there was a span of 15 bases. The CDR3 sequence is 14 residues long. Per the germline V gene, CDR1 is SGHKS and CDR2 is YYEKEE (reference sequence). Assay: immunoSEQ multiplex PCR; the TCRdb copy retains only in-frame clones and omits some. The table shows around 91,000 clones, with around 90% occurring only once. The chain joins TRBV5-5 to TRBJ1-1, with D possibly TRBD1 on 5 matching bases. Sequencing was performed on peripheral blood mononuclear cells (PBMCs), taken at baseline. The origin of this receptor is a human donor with classical Hodgkin lymphoma. The CDR3 DNA is TGTGCCAGCAGCTCCAGGGTGGAGTTACCTGAAGCTTTCTTT. Its translation: CASSSRVELPEAFF.